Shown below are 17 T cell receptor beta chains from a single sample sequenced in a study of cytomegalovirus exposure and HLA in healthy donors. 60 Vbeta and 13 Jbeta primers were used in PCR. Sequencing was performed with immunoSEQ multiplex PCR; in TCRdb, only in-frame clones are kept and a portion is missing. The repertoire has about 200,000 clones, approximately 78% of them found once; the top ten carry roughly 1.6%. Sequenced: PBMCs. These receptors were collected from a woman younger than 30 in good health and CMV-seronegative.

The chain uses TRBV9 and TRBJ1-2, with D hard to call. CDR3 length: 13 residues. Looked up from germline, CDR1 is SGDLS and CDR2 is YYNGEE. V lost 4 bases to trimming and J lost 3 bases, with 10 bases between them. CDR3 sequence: CASSPRGDYGYTF. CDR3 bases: TGTGCCAGCAGCCCGAGAGGTGACTATGGCTACACCTTC.

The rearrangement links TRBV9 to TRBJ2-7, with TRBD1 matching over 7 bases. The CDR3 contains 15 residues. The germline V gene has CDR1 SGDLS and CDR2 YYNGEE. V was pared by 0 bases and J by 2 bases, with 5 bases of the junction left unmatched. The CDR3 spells CASSVGGTETYEQYF. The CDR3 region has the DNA TGTGCCAGCAGCGTAGGAGGGACAGAGACCTACGAGCAGTACTTC.

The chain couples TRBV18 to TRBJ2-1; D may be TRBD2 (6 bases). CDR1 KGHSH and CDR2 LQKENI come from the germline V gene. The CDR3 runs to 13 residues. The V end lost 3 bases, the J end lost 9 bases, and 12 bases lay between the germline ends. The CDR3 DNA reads TGTGCCAGCTCACCGCAGGGAGGCAGTGAGCAGTTCTTC. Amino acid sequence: CASSPQGGSEQFF. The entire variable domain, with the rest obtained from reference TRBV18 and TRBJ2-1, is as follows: NAGVMQNPRHLVRRRGQEARLRCSPMKGHSHVYWYRQLPEEGLKFMVYLQKENIIDESGMPKERFSAEFPKEGPSILRIQQVVRGDSAAYFCASSPQGGSEQFFGPGTRLTVL.

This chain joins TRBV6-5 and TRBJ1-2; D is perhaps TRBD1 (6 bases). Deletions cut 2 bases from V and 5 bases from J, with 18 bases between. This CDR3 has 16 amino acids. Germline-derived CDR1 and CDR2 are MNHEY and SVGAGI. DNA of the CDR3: TGTGCCAGCAGTTACGCCGCTACAGGGAATCCATATGGCTACACCTTC. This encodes CASSYAATGNPYGYTF.

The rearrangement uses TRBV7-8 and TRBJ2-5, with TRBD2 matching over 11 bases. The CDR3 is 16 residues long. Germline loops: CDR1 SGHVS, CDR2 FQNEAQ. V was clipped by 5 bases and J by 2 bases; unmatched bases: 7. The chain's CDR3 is CASSPGTSGFQETQYF. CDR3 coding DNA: TGTGCCAGCAGCCCCGGGACTAGCGGTTTTCAAGAGACCCAGTACTTC.

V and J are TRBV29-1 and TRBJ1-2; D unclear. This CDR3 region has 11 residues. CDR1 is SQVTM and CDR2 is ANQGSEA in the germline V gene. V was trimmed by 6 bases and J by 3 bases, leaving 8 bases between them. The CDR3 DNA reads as TGCAGCGTGCCTACTCACTATGGCTACACCTTC. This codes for CSVPTHYGYTF.

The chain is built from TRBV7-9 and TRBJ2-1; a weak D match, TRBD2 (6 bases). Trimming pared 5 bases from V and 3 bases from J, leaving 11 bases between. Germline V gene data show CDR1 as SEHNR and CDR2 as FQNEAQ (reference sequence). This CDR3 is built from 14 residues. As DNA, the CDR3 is TGTGCCAGCAGCCCCGGGACTCACTACAATGAGCAGTTCTTC. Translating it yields CASSPGTHYNEQFF. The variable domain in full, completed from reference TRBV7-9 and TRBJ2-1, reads DTGVSQNPRHKITKRGQNVTFRCDPISEHNRLYWYRQTLGQGPEFLTYFQNEAQLEKSRLLSDRFSAERPKGSFSTLEIQRTEQGDSAMYLCASSPGTHYNEQFFGPGTRLTVL.

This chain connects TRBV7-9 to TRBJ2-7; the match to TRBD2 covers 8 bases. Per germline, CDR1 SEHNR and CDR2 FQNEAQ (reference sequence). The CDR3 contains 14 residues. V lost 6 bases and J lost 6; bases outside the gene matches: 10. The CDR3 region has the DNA TGTGCCAGCAGACCTCTACCGGGGGGGGTCGAGCAGTACTTC. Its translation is CASRPLPGGVEQYF.

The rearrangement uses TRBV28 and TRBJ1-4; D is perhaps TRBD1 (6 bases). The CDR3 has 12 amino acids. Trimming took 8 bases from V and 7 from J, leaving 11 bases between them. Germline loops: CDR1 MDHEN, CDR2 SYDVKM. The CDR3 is CASGGAGEKLFF. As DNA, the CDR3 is TGTGCCAGCGGGGGGGCAGGTGAAAAACTGTTTTTT.

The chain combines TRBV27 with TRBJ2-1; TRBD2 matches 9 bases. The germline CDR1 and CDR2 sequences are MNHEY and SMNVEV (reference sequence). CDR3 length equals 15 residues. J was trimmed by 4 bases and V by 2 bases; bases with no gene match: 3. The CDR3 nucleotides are TGTGCCAGCAGTTTAGCGGGAGGGGGGTACAATGAGCAGTTCTTC. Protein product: CASSLAGGGYNEQFF.

The chain's CDR3 is CTSSQVRSRQYF. In DNA form, the CDR3 reads TGCACCAGCAGCCAAGTAAGATCGAGGCAGTACTTC. The rearrangement joins TRBV1 to TRBJ2-5; the table's D call, TRBD2, was not checked against the DNA. TRBV1 constitutes a pseudogene. The CDR3 totals 12 residues.

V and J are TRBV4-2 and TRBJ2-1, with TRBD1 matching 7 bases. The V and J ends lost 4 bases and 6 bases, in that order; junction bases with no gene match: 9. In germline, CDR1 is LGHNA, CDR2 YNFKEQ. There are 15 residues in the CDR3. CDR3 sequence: CASSPEGALSNEQFF. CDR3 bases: TGTGCCAGCAGCCCCGAGGGGGCCCTTTCCAATGAGCAGTTCTTC.

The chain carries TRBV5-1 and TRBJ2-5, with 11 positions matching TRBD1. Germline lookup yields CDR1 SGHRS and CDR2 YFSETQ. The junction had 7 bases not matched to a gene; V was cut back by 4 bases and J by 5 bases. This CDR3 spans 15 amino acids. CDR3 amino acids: CASSVTGTGGETQYF. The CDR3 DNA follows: TGCGCCAGCAGCGTTACGGGGACAGGGGGTGAGACCCAGTACTTC.

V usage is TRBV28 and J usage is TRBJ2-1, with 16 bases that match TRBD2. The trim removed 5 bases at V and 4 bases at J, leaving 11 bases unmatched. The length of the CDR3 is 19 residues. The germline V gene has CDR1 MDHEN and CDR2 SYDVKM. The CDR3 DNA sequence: TGTGCCAGCAGTCCGGGGACTAGCGGGAGGGACCAGATATACAATGAGCAGTTCTTC. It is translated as CASSPGTSGRDQIYNEQFF.

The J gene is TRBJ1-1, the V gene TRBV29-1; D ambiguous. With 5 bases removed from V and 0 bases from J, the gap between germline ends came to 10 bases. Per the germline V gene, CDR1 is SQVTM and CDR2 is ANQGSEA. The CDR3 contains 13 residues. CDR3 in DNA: TGCAGCGTTAACAGCTTTATGAACACTGAAGCTTTCTTT. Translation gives CSVNSFMNTEAFF. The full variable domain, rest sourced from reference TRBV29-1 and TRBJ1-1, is SAVISQKPSRDICQRGTSLTIQCQVDSQVTMMFWYRQQPGQSLTLIATANQGSEATYESGFVIDKFPISRPNLTFSTLTVSNMSPEDSSIYLCSVNSFMNTEAFFGQGTRLTVV.

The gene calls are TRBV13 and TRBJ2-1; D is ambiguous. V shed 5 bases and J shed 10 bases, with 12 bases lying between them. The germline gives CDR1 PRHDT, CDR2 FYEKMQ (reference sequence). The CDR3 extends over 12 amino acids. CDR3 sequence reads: CASSPPDGEQFF. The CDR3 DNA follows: TGTGCCAGCAGCCCTCCAGACGGGGAGCAGTTCTTC.

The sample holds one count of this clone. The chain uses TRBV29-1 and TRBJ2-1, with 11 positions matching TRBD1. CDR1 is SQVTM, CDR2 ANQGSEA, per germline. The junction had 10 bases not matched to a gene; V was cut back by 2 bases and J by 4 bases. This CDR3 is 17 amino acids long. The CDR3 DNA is TGCAGCGTTGAATATTGGACAGGGGGCGAAGGGTACAATGAGCAGTTCTTC. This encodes CSVEYWTGGEGYNEQFF.